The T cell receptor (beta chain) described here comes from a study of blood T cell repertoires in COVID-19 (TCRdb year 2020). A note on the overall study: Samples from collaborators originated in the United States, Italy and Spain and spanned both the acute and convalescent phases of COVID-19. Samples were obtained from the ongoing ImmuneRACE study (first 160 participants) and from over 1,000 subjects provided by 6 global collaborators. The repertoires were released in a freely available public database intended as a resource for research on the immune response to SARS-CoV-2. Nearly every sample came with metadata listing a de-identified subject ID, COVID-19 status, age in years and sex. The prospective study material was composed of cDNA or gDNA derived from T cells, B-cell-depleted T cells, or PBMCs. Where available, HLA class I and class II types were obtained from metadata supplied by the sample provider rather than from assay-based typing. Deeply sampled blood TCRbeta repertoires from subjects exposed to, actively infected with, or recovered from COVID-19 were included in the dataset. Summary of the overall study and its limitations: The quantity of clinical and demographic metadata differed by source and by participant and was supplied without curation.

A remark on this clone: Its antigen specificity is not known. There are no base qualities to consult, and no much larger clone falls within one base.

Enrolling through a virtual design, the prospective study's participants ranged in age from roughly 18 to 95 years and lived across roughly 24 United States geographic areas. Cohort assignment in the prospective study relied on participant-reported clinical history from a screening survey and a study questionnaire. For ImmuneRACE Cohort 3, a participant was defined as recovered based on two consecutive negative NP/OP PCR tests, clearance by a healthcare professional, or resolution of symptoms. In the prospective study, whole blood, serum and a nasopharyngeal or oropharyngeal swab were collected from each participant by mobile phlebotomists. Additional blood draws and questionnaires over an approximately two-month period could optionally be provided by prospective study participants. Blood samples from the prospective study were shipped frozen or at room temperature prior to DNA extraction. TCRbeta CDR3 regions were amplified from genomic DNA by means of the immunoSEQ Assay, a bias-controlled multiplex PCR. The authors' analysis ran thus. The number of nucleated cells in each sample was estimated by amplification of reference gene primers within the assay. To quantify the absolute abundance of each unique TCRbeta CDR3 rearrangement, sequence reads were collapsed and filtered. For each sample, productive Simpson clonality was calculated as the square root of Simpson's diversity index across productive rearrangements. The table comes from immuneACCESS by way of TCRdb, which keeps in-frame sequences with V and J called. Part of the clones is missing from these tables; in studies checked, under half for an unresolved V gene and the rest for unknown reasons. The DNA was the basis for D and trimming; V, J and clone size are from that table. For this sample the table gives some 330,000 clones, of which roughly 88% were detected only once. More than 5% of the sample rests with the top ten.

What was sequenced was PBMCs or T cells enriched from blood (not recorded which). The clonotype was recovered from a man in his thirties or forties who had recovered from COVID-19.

The CDR3 protein: CSGGDRRYNEQFF. The DNA sequence is TGCAGCGGGGGGGACAGGAGATACAATGAGCAGTTCTTC. The V gene is TRBV29-1 and the J gene is TRBJ2-1, with 8 middle bases fitting TRBD1. The CDR1 and CDR2 encoded by the germline V gene are SQVTM and ANQGSEA. The CDR3 spans 13 residues, from the cysteine through the phenylalanine. Only the CDR3 part of the read is kept: 39 bases, read in frame from the first base. The germline V and J ends show losses of 7 bases and 4 bases respectively, and no gene match explains 6 bases of the junction.